The 22 T cell receptor beta chains below all came from one sample that was sequenced in a study of identical twins. Via MiXCR, TCRdb re-called the 5' RACE reads, giving one row per CDR3 protein. This repertoire shows 1.5 million to 2 million distinct CDR3 sequences, roughly a third found once; its top ten account for 0.25% to 0.3%. The sequencing input was cord blood. The source is a newborn girl in good health.

The chain recombines TRBV4-2 with TRBJ2-1, with D tentatively TRBD2 (5 bases). The CDR3 runs 16 residues. Germline V gene sequence: CDR1 LGHNA, CDR2 YNFKEQ. V dropped 2 bases and J dropped 4 bases, with 15 bases sitting between them. The CDR3 nucleotides read TGTGCCAGCAGCCAACTCGGTGCTAGCCTTTACAATGAGCAGTTCTTC. It translates to CASSQLGASLYNEQFF.

With respect to this clonotype: At one end, the junction sequence differs from germline, possibly due to a read error. The chain couples TRBV12-3 or TRBV12-4 to TRBJ1-2; D gene ambiguous. CDR3 length: 13 amino acids. CDR3 in amino acids: CASSLGPNYDYTF. The CDR3 DNA follows: TGTGCCAGCAGTTTAGGCCCTAACTATGACTACACCTTC.

J is TRBJ1-2 and V is TRBV12-3 or TRBV12-4, with a weak D call TRBD1 (5 bases). The CDR3 length is 16 residues. Deletions cut 3 bases from V and 5 bases from J, with 19 bases between. CDR3 region: CASSFLLTSEGYGYTF. In DNA, the CDR3 is TGTGCCAGCAGTTTTCTATTAACCTCAGAGGGGTATGGCTACACCTTC.

This clonotype appeared once. CDR3 DNA: TGCGCCAGCAGCCAAGATCCCGGGACAGTTGGCTACACCTTC. Its translation: CASSQDPGTVGYTF. The chain uses TRBV4-1 and TRBJ1-2; TRBD1 agrees at 7 bases. The CDR3 is 14 residues long. V was pared by 0 bases and J by 7 bases, with 5 bases of the junction left unmatched. Germline V gene data show CDR1 as MGHRA and CDR2 as YSYEKL.

The chain couples TRBV6-5 to TRBJ2-5; the D is unclear. V dropped 3 bases and J dropped 11 bases, with 10 bases sitting between them. Per the germline V gene, CDR1 is MNHEY and CDR2 is SVGAGI. This CDR3 is 11 amino acids long. Written as DNA, the CDR3 is TGTGCCAGCAGTTATTGCCGAACGCAGTACTTC. Translating it yields CASSYCRTQYF.

V and J are TRBV6-6 and TRBJ2-3; D uncertain. CDR1 is MNHNY and CDR2 is SVGAGI in the germline V gene (reference sequence). Trimming left V 2 bases short and J 8 bases short, with 11 bases between. The CDR3 sequence is 13 residues long. CDR3 nucleotide sequence: TGTGCCAGCAGTTACAAAGCAGCAGGTACGCAGTATTTT. Its protein is CASSYKAAGTQYF.

This chain joins TRBV7-6 and TRBJ2-1; the match to TRBD2 covers 8 bases. Germline lookup yields CDR1 SGHVS and CDR2 FNYEAQ. The CDR3 is 16 residues long. V gave up 2 bases and J gave up 7 bases; unmatched junction bases: 10. CDR3 sequence: CASSLLPGRGRNEQFF. The CDR3 bases are TGTGCCAGCAGCTTATTGCCGGGCCGCGGGAGGAATGAGCAGTTCTTC. The full variable domain, rest sourced from reference TRBV7-6 and TRBJ2-1, is GAGVSQSPRYKVTKRGQDVALRCDPISGHVSLYWYRQALGQGPEFLTYFNYEAQQDKSGLPNDRFSAERPEGSISTLTIQRTEQRDSAMYRCASSLLPGRGRNEQFFGPGTRLTVL.

This clonotype appeared many times. The J gene is TRBJ1-2, the V gene TRBV10-3, with 7 bases that match TRBD1. CDR3 length equals 15 residues. The ends lost 3 bases at V and 7 bases at J; junction bases unmatched: 11. Germline loops: CDR1 ENHRY, CDR2 SYGVKD. The CDR3 bases are TGTGCCATCAGTGATTCCGAGCGACAGGGTGTTGGCTACACCTTC. It encodes CAISDSERQGVGYTF.

This clonotype was seen only a few times. CDR3 nucleotide sequence: TGCAGCGTCAGGTCGGGCACAGATACGCAGTATTTT. Translated, it gives CSVRSGTDTQYF. The chain has TRBV29-1 and TRBJ2-3; no reliable D call. The CDR3 has 12 residues. Per the germline V gene, CDR1 is SQVTM and CDR2 is ANQGSEA. The V gene lost 6 bases and the J gene lost 1 base, with 8 bases spanning the gap.

The rearrangement uses TRBV7-9 and TRBJ1-3; 10 positions match TRBD1. CDR1 and CDR2 (germline): SEHNR, FQNEAQ (reference sequence). CDR3 length equals 16 residues. V trimming: 5 bases; J trimming: 2 bases; junction bases outside the gene matches: 6. The CDR3 is CASSTTGTGAGNTIYF. CDR3 sequence (DNA): TGTGCCAGCAGCACTACCGGGACAGGGGCTGGAAACACCATATATTTT.

In this sample, this clonotype turned up a few times. The chain employs TRBV6-1 and TRBJ1-1; 9 bases map to TRBD1. The ends lost 5 bases at V and 7 bases at J; junction bases unmatched: 14. The CDR3 has 16 amino acids. Germline V gives CDR1 MNHNS, CDR2 SASEGT. CDR3 bases: TGTGCCAGCAGTCCCCATTCGACAGGGGGTCGAAATGAAGCTTTCTTT. Residues: CASSPHSTGGRNEAFF.

This clonotype has only a few counts. The rearrangement joins TRBV20-1 to TRBJ2-7; 8 bases are a match to TRBD1. V shed 3 bases and J 2 bases; nucleotides not matched to a gene: 3. This CDR3 contains 13 residues. CDR1 is DFQATT and CDR2 is SNEGSKA in the germline V gene (reference sequence). CDR3 nucleotide sequence: TGCAGTGCTAGCTCGACAGGGGCCTACGAGCAGTACTTC. It specifies CSASSTGAYEQYF.

V usage is TRBV7-9 and J usage is TRBJ1-2; D possibly corresponds to TRBD1 (5 bases). This CDR3 comprises 15 residues. Germline V gene data show CDR1 as SEHNR and CDR2 as FQNEAQ (reference sequence). Between the trimmed V and J ends, which lost 5 bases and 0 bases, there was a span of 13 bases. The CDR3 loop reads CASSPRRDPNYGYTF. The CDR3 DNA sequence: TGTGCCAGCAGCCCCCGGCGGGACCCTAACTATGGCTACACCTTC.

A word on this clonotype: A much larger clone lies a single base off, so this may be a read error. This chain connects TRBV4-2 to TRBJ2-3; 9 nucleotides match TRBD2. Germline V lookup: CDR1 LGHNA, CDR2 YNFKEQ. The V gene end was trimmed by 0 bases and the J gene end by 3 bases; junction bases not matched to a gene: 10. This CDR3 is 18 amino acids long. CDR3 nucleotides: TGTGCCAGCAGCCAAGAGGGGGGACTAGCTGGGGCTACAGATACGCAGTATTTT. This encodes CASSQEGGLAGATDTQYF.

There are a few counts of this clonotype. The chain uses TRBV5-4 and TRBJ2-6, with D possibly being TRBD1 or TRBD2 (5 bases each). Trimming took 3 bases from V and 0 from J, leaving 7 bases between them. Germline CDR1 SGHNT, CDR2 YYREEE (reference sequence). This CDR3 spans 15 amino acids. CDR3 bases: TGTGCCAGCAGCTGGGGGACCTCTGGGGCCAACGTCCTGACTTTC. Its translation is CASSWGTSGANVLTF.

The chain has TRBV20-1 and TRBJ2-4; 12 nucleotides line up with TRBD2. The J call may be in error: the DNA end matches TRBJ2-7 better. CDR1 is DFQATT and CDR2 is SNEGSKA in the germline V gene (reference sequence). The length of the CDR3 is 14 residues. The CDR3 loop reads CSAALAGGWNEQYF. The CDR3 nucleotides read TGCAGTGCCGCACTAGCGGGAGGTTGGAACGAGCAGTACTTC.

The chain carries TRBV2 and TRBJ2-7, with 7 bases fitting TRBD2. The ends lost 6 bases at V and 6 bases at J; junction bases unmatched: 17. The CDR3 extends over 16 amino acids. Germline CDR1 and CDR2: SNHLY and FYNNEI. CDR3 DNA: TGTGCCAGCAGGAGGGGACTACCGCCCCCTAATCGCGAGCAGTACTTC. Encoded protein: CASRRGLPPPNREQYF.

This chain links TRBV6-6 with TRBJ2-1, with D perhaps assigned TRBD1 or TRBD2 (5 bases each). Germline CDR1 is MNHNY and CDR2 is SVGAGI (reference sequence). The CDR3 extends over 14 amino acids. V lost 5 bases and J 5 bases, leaving 13 bases between the germline ends. CDR3 protein: CASSGQGPNNEQFF. CDR3 sequence (DNA): TGTGCCAGCAGTGGCCAGGGACCAAACAATGAGCAGTTCTTC.

This clonotype was recorded many times. The chain employs TRBV29-1 and TRBJ2-7; possible D gene TRBD1, 6 bases. This CDR3 contains 15 residues. The germline gives CDR1 SQVTM, CDR2 ANQGSEA. V was clipped by 4 bases and J by 0 bases, with 16 bases between them. Here the CDR3 reads CSVAIRPGVSYEQYF. The DNA for the CDR3 is TGCAGCGTTGCAATTCGGCCAGGGGTCTCCTACGAGCAGTACTTC.

This clonotype has only one observation. The chain uses TRBV20-1 and TRBJ2-1, with TRBD1 matching over 10 bases. V lost 6 bases and J lost 8; bases outside the gene matches: 4. CDR1 is DFQATT and CDR2 is SNEGSKA in the germline V gene (reference sequence). The CDR3 loop spans 12 amino acids. In DNA form, the CDR3 reads TGCAGTGCCAGACAGGGGGCGTATGAGCAGTTCTTC. As protein: CSARQGAYEQFF.

This clonotype has just a few counts. This chain's CDR3 is CASSLEASGADTQYF. The CDR3 DNA follows: TGCGCCAGCAGCTTGGAGGCTAGCGGAGCAGATACGCAGTATTTT. The genes are TRBV5-1 and TRBJ2-3, with 7 bases that match TRBD2. After removal of 0 bases from V and 4 bases from J, the junction contained 5 bases not matched to a gene. CDR1 SGHRS and CDR2 YFSETQ come from the germline V gene. The CDR3 totals 15 residues.

This clonotype was counted a few times. The V gene is TRBV20-1, the J gene TRBJ2-7; the D gene is possibly TRBD1 (5 bases). The CDR3 extends over 15 amino acids. The V end lost 1 base, the J end lost 2 bases, and 15 bases lay between the germline ends. The V gene's germline CDR1 is DFQATT and CDR2 SNEGSKA (reference sequence). CDR3 protein: CSARGLKAGPYEQYF. In nucleotides, the CDR3 is TGCAGTGCTAGAGGTCTAAAAGCAGGGCCCTACGAGCAGTACTTC.